This T cell receptor beta chain was observed in a study of blood T cell repertoires in COVID-19. Study-level background: Sources were T cells, B-cell-depleted T cells, or PBMCs; the material itself was cDNA or gDNA.

The count of this clone is one. The V and J ends lost 3 bases and 0 bases respectively, with 9 bases between them. Germline V lookup: CDR1 SGHTA, CDR2 FQGTGA. The length of the CDR3 is 15 residues. Clones were sequenced by immunoSEQ multiplex PCR, and TCRdb holds only the in-frame ones, with some missing. The top ten hold about 6.6% of the sample, which has some 100,000 clones, about three quarters seen once. The sample taken for sequencing was peripheral blood. This sequence originates from a man in his 70s with acute or convalescent COVID-19. The chain has TRBV7-3 and TRBJ2-1; possible D gene TRBD2, 5 bases. The CDR3 loop is CASSFERASYNEQFF. DNA for the CDR3: TGTGCCAGCAGCTTCGAGAGGGCCTCCTACAATGAGCAGTTCTTC.